This TCR beta chain emerged from a study of OX40 agonist ivuxolimab in advanced cancers. Profiled with immunoSEQ multiplex PCR; TCRdb holds only in-frame clones, not every one. The sample includes 83,000 or so clones, approximately 79% of them seen just once. CDR3 size: 13 residues. The germline V gene encodes CDR1 SGHTA and CDR2 FQGNSA. Deletions cut 7 bases from V and 8 bases from J, with 17 bases between. The chain has TRBV7-2 and TRBJ1-2; D uncertain. The receptor was derived from an adult with an advanced solid tumor such as melanoma, head and neck, liver or kidney cancer. This material consisted of CD4+ or CD8+ T cells sorted from blood, taken in a trial of the OX40 agonist ivuxolimab. The CDR3 here is CASTPGPFRGYTF. As DNA, the CDR3 is TGTGCCAGCACCCCAGGCCCCTTCCGCGGCTACACCTTC.